Sequencing of this T cell receptor (beta chain) was carried out in a study of cytomegalovirus exposure and HLA in healthy donors. Study overall: Findings of an earlier analysis included about 120 million unique TCR beta sequences from around 180 million T cells.

CDR3 size: 15 residues. The V gene end was trimmed by 4 bases and the J gene end by 4 bases; junction bases not matched to a gene: 3. The germline V gene has CDR1 LNHNV and CDR2 YYDKDF (reference sequence). Primers: 60 Vbeta forward and 13 Jbeta reverse. Using immunoSEQ multiplex PCR, the repertoire was profiled, and TCRdb retains in-frame clones only, with some absent. The profile covers roughly 220,000 clones, with roughly 70% appearing a single time and less than 2% taken by the ten largest. About this clone: What it recognizes is unknown.

Findings of the study overall: Later analysis suggested most CMV-associated TCR beta chains were HLA-restricted. Available immune exposure information covered CMV serostatus only. Trimming of TCR beta V- and J-genes showed a link, identified in a later analysis, to a missense DCLRE1C variant.

Sample: PBMCs. J is TRBJ1-4 and V is TRBV15; TRBD1 matches 10 bases. This clonotype originated in a woman in her 30s in good health and CMV-seronegative. The CDR3 DNA follows: TGTGCCACCAGCATCGGGACAGGGGTTAATGAAAAACTGTTTTTT. Translating it yields CATSIGTGVNEKLFF.